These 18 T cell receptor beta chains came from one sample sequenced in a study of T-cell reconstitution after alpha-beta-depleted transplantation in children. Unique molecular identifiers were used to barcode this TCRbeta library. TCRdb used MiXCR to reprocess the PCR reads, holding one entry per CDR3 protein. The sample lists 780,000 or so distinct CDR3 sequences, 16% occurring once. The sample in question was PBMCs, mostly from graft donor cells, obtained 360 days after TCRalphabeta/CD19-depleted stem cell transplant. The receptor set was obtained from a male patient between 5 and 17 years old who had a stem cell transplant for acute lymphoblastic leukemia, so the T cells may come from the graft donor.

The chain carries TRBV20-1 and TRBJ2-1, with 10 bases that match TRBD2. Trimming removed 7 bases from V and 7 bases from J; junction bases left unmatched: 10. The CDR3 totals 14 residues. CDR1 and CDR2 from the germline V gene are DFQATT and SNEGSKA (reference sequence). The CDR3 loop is CSELAGGMGNEQFF. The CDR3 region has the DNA TGCAGTGAATTAGCGGGAGGTATGGGGAATGAGCAGTTCTTC.

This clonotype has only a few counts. The CDR3 spells CSVGLAGGPKNEQFF. CDR3 DNA sequence: TGCAGTGTGGGACTAGCGGGAGGGCCTAAGAATGAGCAGTTCTTC. The genes are TRBV20-1 and TRBJ2-1, with 16 nucleotides matching TRBD2. The CDR3 is 15 amino acids. Germline lookup yields CDR1 DFQATT and CDR2 SNEGSKA (reference sequence). V was pared by 7 bases and J by 7 bases, with 7 bases of the junction left unmatched.

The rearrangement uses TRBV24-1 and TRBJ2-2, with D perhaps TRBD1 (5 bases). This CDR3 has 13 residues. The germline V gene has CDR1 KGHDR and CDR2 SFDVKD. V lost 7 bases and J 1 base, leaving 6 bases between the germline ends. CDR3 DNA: TGTGCCACCAGCACAGGGAACACCGGGGAGCTGTTTTTT. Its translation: CATSTGNTGELFF.

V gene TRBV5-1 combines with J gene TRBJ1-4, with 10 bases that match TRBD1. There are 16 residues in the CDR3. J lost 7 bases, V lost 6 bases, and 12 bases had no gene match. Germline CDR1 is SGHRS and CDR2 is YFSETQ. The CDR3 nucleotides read TGCGCCAGCACCACGACAGGGGGCGCCGGCCGTGAAAAACTGTTTTTT. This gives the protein CASTTTGGAGREKLFF.

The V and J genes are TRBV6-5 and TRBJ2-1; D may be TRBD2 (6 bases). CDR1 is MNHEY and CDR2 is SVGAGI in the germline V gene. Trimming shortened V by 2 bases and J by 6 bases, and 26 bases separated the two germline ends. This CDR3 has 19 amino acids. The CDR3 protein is CASSYRVLRGLRQFNEQFF. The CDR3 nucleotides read TGTGCCAGCAGTTACCGGGTTCTGAGGGGACTCCGCCAGTTCAATGAGCAGTTCTTC.

This chain's CDR3 is CASSLAGTGSGELFF. In nucleotides, the CDR3 is TGCGCCAGCAGCTTGGCCGGGACAGGGAGCGGGGAGCTGTTTTTT. This chain uses TRBV5-1 with TRBJ2-2; TRBD1 aligns across 9 bases. Germline CDR1 and CDR2: SGHRS and YFSETQ. This CDR3 has 15 residues. V dropped 0 bases and J dropped 7; count of bases not matched to a gene: 4.

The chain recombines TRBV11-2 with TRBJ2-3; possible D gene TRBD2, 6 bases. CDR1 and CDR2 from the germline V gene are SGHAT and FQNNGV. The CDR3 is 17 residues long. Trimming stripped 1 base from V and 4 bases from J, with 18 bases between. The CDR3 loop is CASSLVPAASAADTQYF. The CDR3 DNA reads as TGTGCCAGCAGCTTAGTCCCGGCCGCTAGCGCCGCAGATACGCAGTATTTT.

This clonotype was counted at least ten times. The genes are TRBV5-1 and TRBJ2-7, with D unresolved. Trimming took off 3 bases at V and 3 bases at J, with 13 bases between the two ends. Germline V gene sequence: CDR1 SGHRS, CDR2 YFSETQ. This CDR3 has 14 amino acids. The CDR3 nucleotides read TGCGCCAGCAGCTCCTGGGGTCCGAGCTACGAGCAGTACTTC. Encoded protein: CASSSWGPSYEQYF.

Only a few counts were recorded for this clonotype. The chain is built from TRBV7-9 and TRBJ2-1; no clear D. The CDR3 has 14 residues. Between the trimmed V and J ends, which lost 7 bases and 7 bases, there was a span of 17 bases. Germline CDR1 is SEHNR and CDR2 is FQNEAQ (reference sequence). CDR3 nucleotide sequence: TGTGCCAGCACCCCAGGTTGGGGTTCGAATGAGCAGTTCTTC. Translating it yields CASTPGWGSNEQFF.

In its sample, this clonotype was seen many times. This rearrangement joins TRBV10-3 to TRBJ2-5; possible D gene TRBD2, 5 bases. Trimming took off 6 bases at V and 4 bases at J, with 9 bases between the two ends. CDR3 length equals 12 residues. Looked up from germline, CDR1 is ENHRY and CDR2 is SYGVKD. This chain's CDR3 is CAISGVGETQYF. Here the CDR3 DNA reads TGTGCCATCAGCGGGGTTGGAGAGACCCAGTACTTC.

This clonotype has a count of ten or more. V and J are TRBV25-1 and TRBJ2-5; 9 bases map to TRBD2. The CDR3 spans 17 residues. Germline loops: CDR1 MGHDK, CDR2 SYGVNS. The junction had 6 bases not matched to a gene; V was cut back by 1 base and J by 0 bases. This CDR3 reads CASSEFGASGNQETQYF. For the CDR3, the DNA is TGTGCCAGCAGTGAATTCGGGGCTAGCGGGAACCAAGAGACCCAGTACTTC.

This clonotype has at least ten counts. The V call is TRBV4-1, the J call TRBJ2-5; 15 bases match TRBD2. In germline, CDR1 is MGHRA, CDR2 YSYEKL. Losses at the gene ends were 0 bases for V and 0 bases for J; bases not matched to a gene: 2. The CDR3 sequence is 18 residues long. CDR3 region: CASSQEGLAGGYQETQYF. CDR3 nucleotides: TGCGCCAGCAGCCAAGAAGGACTAGCGGGAGGGTACCAAGAGACCCAGTACTTC.

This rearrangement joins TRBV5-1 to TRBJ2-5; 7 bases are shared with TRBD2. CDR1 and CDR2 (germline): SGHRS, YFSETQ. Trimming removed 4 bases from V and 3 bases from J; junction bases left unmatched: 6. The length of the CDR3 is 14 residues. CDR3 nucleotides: TGCGCCAGCAGCACGGGACTACCTGAAGAGACCCAGTACTTC. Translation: CASSTGLPEETQYF.

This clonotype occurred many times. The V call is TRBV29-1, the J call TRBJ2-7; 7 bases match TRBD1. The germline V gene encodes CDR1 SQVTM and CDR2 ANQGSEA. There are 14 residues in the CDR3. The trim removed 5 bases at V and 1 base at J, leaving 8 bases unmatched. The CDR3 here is CSVRPGQRSYEQYF. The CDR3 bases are TGCAGCGTTCGTCCGGGACAGCGGTCCTACGAGCAGTACTTC.

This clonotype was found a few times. The CDR3 protein is CSATGTASNYGYTF. The CDR3 DNA is TGCAGTGCTACCGGGACCGCGAGCAACTATGGCTACACCTTC. The chain joins TRBV20-1 to TRBJ1-2; possible D gene TRBD1, 5 bases. Trimming shortened V by 4 bases and J by 2 bases, and 14 bases separated the two germline ends. The CDR3 runs 14 residues. CDR1 DFQATT and CDR2 SNEGSKA come from the germline V gene (reference sequence).

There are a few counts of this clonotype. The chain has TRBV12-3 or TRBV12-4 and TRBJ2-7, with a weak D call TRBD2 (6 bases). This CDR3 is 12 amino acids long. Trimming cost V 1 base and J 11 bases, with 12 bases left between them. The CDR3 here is CASSLGGEREYF. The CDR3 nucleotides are TGTGCCAGCAGTTTAGGCGGGGAGCGGGAGTACTTC.

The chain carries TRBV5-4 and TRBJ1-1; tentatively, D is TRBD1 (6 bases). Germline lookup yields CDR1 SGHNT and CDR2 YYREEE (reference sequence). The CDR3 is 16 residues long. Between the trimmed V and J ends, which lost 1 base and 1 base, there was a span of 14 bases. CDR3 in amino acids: CASSLSTGPWNTEAFF. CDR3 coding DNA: TGTGCCAGCAGCTTGTCGACAGGACCCTGGAACACTGAAGCTTTCTTT.

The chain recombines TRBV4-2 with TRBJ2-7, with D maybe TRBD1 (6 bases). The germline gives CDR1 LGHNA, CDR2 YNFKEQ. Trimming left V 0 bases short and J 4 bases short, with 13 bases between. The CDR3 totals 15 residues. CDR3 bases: TGTGCCAGCAGCCAAGACCCCGGGACATTGTACGAGCAGTACTTC. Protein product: CASSQDPGTLYEQYF.